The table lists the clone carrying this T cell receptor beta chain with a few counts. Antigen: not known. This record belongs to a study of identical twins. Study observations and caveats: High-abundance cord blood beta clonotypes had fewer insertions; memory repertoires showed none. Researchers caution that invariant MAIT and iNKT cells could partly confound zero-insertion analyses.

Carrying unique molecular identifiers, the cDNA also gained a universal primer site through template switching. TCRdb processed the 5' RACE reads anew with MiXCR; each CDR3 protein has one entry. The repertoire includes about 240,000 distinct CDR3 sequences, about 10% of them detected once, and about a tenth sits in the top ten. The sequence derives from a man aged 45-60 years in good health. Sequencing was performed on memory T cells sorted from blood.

The CDR3, as DNA: TGCAGTGCGGGGAGTAAAGCGGGGGTCTACAATGAGCAGTTCTTC. It codes for CSAGSKAGVYNEQFF. This chain connects TRBV20-1 to TRBJ2-1; 8 nucleotides agree with TRBD2. Germline CDR1 is DFQATT and CDR2 is SNEGSKA (reference sequence). J lost 3 bases, V lost 6 bases, and 10 bases had no gene match. The CDR3 is 15 amino acids.